The table lists the clone carrying this T cell receptor (beta chain) with a few counts. This record comes from a study of early T cells in non-severe SARS-CoV-2 infection. TCRdb reprocessed the 5' RACE reads via MiXCR and lists one record per CDR3 protein. Among tens of thousands of distinct CDR3 sequences listed, 10% to 15% were seen once. Looked up from germline, CDR1 is DFQATT and CDR2 is SNEGSKA (reference sequence). The CDR3 spans 14 residues. Trimming cost V 6 bases and J 6 bases; bases outside gene matches: 11. The specimen sequenced was whole blood. The chain carries TRBV20-1 and TRBJ1-1, with 9 nucleotides matching TRBD1. This sequence originates from an adult who was a healthcare worker with PCR-confirmed SARS-CoV-2 infection or an uninfected control (not recorded which). The CDR3 protein is CSAGGTGNRAEAFF. CDR3 nucleotides: TGCAGTGCCGGAGGGACAGGGAACAGGGCTGAAGCTTTCTTT.